This record concerns one T cell receptor beta chain sequence. Replicate sorted-subset PCRs were loaded with around 220 ng DNA, approximately 31,000 T cell genomes. Data came from immunoSEQ multiplex PCR; TCRdb stores just in-frame clones and leaves some out. The data contain roughly 2.5 million clones, around 94% of them seen just once; the ten biggest clones take up around 0.14%. This specimen comes from a study of shared clonotypes between healthy human individuals. CDR3 length: 18 amino acids. The clonotype was recovered from a man aged 18 to 30 in good health. V and J are TRBV21-1 and TRBJ2-3; no DNA check was done on the table's D call, TRBD1. TRBV21-1 is recorded as a pseudogene. Sequenced input: naive CD4+ T cells sorted from blood. Subset denoted: CD45RA+ positively selected. Here the CDR3 reads CASSKVTGGLAGKDTQYF. CDR3 bases: TGTGCCAGCAGCAAGGTCACAGGGGGTTTAGCCGGGAAAGATACGCAGTATTTT.